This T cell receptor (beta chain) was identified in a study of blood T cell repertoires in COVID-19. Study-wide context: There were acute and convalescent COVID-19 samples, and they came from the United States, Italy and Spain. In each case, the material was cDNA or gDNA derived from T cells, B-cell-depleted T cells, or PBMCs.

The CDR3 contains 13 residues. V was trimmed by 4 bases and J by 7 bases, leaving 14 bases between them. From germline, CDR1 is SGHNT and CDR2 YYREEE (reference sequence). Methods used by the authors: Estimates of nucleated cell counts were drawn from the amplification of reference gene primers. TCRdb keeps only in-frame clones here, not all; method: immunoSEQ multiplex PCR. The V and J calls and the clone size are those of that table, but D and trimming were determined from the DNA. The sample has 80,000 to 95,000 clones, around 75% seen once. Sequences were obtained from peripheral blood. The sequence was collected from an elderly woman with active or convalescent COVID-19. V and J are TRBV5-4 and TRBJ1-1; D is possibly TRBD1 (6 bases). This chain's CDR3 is CASSPDSPLEAFF. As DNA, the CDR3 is TGTGCCAGCAGCCCGGACAGTCCCCTTGAAGCTTTCTTT.